This T cell receptor (beta chain) was retrieved from a study of human T cells and chemical hapten exposure. Study-wide background: Patients, mostly women, had alopecia areata, alopecia totalis or alopecia universalis.

Study-wide results and limits: Among expanded TCRs, significantly more large CDR3 similarity clusters formed than among controls. High-frequency TCRs, those above 1 in 1000, stayed the same after DPC sensitization.

Each CDR3 protein is one row after TCRdb ran MiXCR on the RACE reads. Among 360,000 or so distinct CDR3 sequences listed, around 6% were seen once. This clonotype was observed at least ten times. Its matching antigen is unknown. The time point here: patch test 2, 6 weeks after DPC sensitization. Treatment defined: therapeutic diphenylcyclopropenone sensitization with weekly scalp DPC. Patients had alopecia, were aged 18 to 70, and were not pregnant. V was pared by 2 bases and J by 0 bases, with 5 bases between. Germline CDR1 is MNHEY and CDR2 is SVGEGT. The CDR3 loop spans 14 amino acids. The receptor's source is a woman in her late teens or twenties with alopecia areata. Some clones in this sample may be carry-over from other donors' samples. V and J are TRBV6-2 or TRBV6-3 and TRBJ1-5, with D uncertain. The material was whole blood, obtained in connection with sensitization to the hapten diphenylcyclopropenone (DPC). CDR3 region: CASSYGNSNQPQHF. Written as DNA, the CDR3 is TGTGCCAGCAGTTACGGGAATAGCAATCAGCCCCAGCATTTT.